Listed here is a single TCR beta chain. Germline V lookup: CDR1 SGHRS, CDR2 YFSETQ. V was cut by 4 bases and J by 0 bases, with 13 bases left in between. The CDR3 length is 15 residues. Original analysis: Reference gene primer amplification gave estimated nucleated cell counts. Assay: immunoSEQ multiplex PCR; the TCRdb copy retains only in-frame clones and omits some. V and J calls and clone size are given by that table; D and trimming were obtained from the DNA. The sample contains approximately 300,000 clones, 90% of which appear only once. These data are taken from a study of blood T cell repertoires in COVID-19. Study overall: The United States, Italy and Spain supplied acute and convalescent COVID-19 samples. Sources were T cells, B-cell-depleted T cells, or PBMCs; the material itself was cDNA or gDNA.

The chain joins TRBV5-1 to TRBJ2-5, with D possibly being TRBD2 (6 bases). The sequenced material came from peripheral blood. The receptor was isolated from a woman in her twenties or thirties with COVID-19, enrolled during active disease. Here the CDR3 DNA reads TGCGCCAGCAGCAGTGGGGGGAGCCACCAAGAGACCCAGTACTTC. Translated, it gives CASSSGGSHQETQYF.